This is a list of T cell receptor beta chains from one sample in a study of control samples from healthy donors and cancer patients. Assay: immunoSEQ multiplex PCR; the TCRdb copy retains only in-frame clones and omits some. The sample lists 57,000 or so clones, about 90% occurring once. Sequencing was done on a sample of PBMCs. All receptors derive from a man in his sixties with colorectal cancer. Each CDR3 is given with its conserved first and last residue. A D gene is named only where the DNA matches it firmly. For some rows the clone size is stated as once, few or many, or as a class when expanded; others skip it.

J gene: TRBJ1-6; D gene: NA; V gene: TRBV4-2; clone size: few; CDR3 protein: CASSQVQRGSPLHF; CDR3 DNA: TGTGCCAGCAGCCAAGTCCAGCGGGGTTCACCCCTCCACTTT
J gene: TRBJ1-5; D gene: NA; V gene: TRBV11-2; clone size: NA; CDR3 protein: CASSLLFGRGSNQPQHF; CDR3 DNA: TGTGCCAGCAGCTTATTGTTTGGGCGTGGTAGCAATCAGCCCCAGCATTTT
J gene: TRBJ2-6; D gene: TRBD2; V gene: TRBV7-2; clone size: NA; CDR3 protein: CASSPSSGGANVLTF; CDR3 DNA: TGTGCCAGCAGCCCGTCTAGCGGGGGGGCCAACGTCCTGACTTTC
J gene: TRBJ2-1; D gene: NA; V gene: TRBV5-1; clone size: NA; CDR3 protein: CASSLGAGSSYNEQFF; CDR3 DNA: TGCGCCAGCAGCTTGGGGGCGGGGAGCTCCTACAATGAGCAGTTCTTC
J gene: TRBJ1-4; D gene: NA; V gene: TRBV2; clone size: NA; CDR3 protein: CASIPTRTGIEELFF; CDR3 DNA: TGTGCCAGCATCCCGACTAGAACAGGGATAGAGGAACTGTTTTTT
J gene: TRBJ2-2; D gene: NA; V gene: TRBV30; clone size: NA; CDR3 protein: CAWSNRDINTGELFF; CDR3 DNA: TGTGCCTGGAGTAACCGGGACATTAACACCGGGGAGCTGTTTTTT
J gene: TRBJ2-2; D gene: TRBD1; V gene: TRBV9; clone size: NA; CDR3 protein: CASSQGAVSTGELFF; CDR3 DNA: TGTGCCAGCAGCCAGGGGGCGGTTTCGACCGGGGAGCTGTTTTTT
J gene: TRBJ2-3; D gene: TRBD1; V gene: TRBV2; clone size: once; CDR3 protein: CASSDLDRGSTDTQYF; CDR3 DNA: TGTGCCAGCAGCGACCTGGACAGGGGGAGCACAGATACGCAGTATTTT
J gene: TRBJ2-5; D gene: NA; V gene: TRBV15; clone size: few; CDR3 protein: CATSRDPGETQYF; CDR3 DNA: TGTGCCACCAGCAGAGACCCGGGTGAGACCCAGTACTTC
J gene: TRBJ2-1; D gene: NA; V gene: TRBV13; clone size: NA; CDR3 protein: CASSLEGVYNEQFF; CDR3 DNA: TGTGCCAGCAGCTTAGAAGGTGTCTACAATGAGCAGTTCTTC
J gene: TRBJ1-5; D gene: NA; V gene: TRBV27; clone size: NA; CDR3 protein: CASSPIGAPGNQPQHF; CDR3 DNA: TGTGCCAGCAGTCCGATAGGGGCCCCTGGGAATCAGCCCCAGCATTTT
J gene: TRBJ2-2; D gene: TRBD2; V gene: TRBV5-6; clone size: NA; CDR3 protein: CASRSPRGGFTGELFF; CDR3 DNA: TGTGCCAGCAGAAGTCCGCGGGGGGGCTTCACCGGGGAGCTGTTTTTT
J gene: TRBJ2-6; D gene: TRBD1; V gene: TRBV5-6; clone size: NA; CDR3 protein: CASSQPGTGRSGANVLTF; CDR3 DNA: TGTGCCAGCAGCCAGCCAGGGACAGGGCGCTCTGGGGCCAACGTCCTGACTTTC
J gene: TRBJ1-2; D gene: NA; V gene: TRBV2; clone size: few; CDR3 protein: CASSGGSGVPPYGYTF; CDR3 DNA: TGTGCCAGCAGTGGGGGATCGGGGGTGCCTCCCTATGGCTACACCTTC
J gene: TRBJ2-3; D gene: TRBD1; V gene: TRBV5-1; clone size: NA; CDR3 protein: CASSGRGLGTDTQYF; CDR3 DNA: TGCGCCAGCAGCGGCAGGGGGCTGGGCACAGATACGCAGTATTTT
J gene: TRBJ1-5; D gene: TRBD1; V gene: TRBV6-5; clone size: NA; CDR3 protein: CASSGQGYSNQPQHF; CDR3 DNA: TGTGCCAGCAGCGGACAGGGCTATAGCAATCAGCCCCAGCATTTT
J gene: TRBJ1-1; D gene: TRBD1; V gene: TRBV18; clone size: NA; CDR3 protein: CASSLQGANTEAFF; CDR3 DNA: TGTGCCAGCTCACTTCAGGGGGCGAACACTGAAGCTTTCTTT
J gene: TRBJ2-5; D gene: NA; V gene: TRBV24-1; clone size: NA; CDR3 protein: CATSATGLETQYF; CDR3 DNA: TGTGCCACCAGTGCCACAGGGTTGGAGACCCAGTACTTC
J gene: TRBJ1-2; D gene: NA; V gene: TRBV5-1; clone size: NA; CDR3 protein: CASSLDTHYGYTF; CDR3 DNA: TGCGCCAGCAGCTTGGACACGCACTATGGCTACACCTTC
J gene: TRBJ1-1; D gene: NA; V gene: TRBV12-3/TRBV12-4; clone size: NA; CDR3 protein: CASSLLSNTEAFF; CDR3 DNA: TGTGCCAGCAGTTTGTTATCTAACACTGAAGCTTTCTTT
J gene: TRBJ1-5; D gene: TRBD1; V gene: TRBV24-1; clone size: NA; CDR3 protein: CATSDPRTGTQPQHF; CDR3 DNA: TGTGCCACCAGTGATCCGCGGACAGGTACTCAGCCCCAGCATTTT
J gene: TRBJ2-1; D gene: TRBD2; V gene: TRBV24-1; clone size: NA; CDR3 protein: CATSDRRTSAVNEQFF; CDR3 DNA: TGTGCCACCAGCGACCGCCGGACTAGCGCTGTCAATGAGCAGTTCTTC
J gene: TRBJ2-6; D gene: NA; V gene: TRBV2; clone size: NA; CDR3 protein: CASSKGTAGANVLTF; CDR3 DNA: TGTGCCAGCAGTAAAGGGACGGCAGGGGCCAACGTCCTGACTTTC
J gene: TRBJ1-2; D gene: NA; V gene: TRBV5-1; clone size: NA; CDR3 protein: CASSSDGDYGYTF; CDR3 DNA: TGCGCCAGCAGCTCGGACGGAGACTATGGCTACACCTTC